These 19 T cell receptor beta chains were all obtained from the same sample, sequenced in a study of blood T cell repertoires in COVID-19. Only in-frame clones appear in the TCRdb table, and some are missing; sequencing was by immunoSEQ multiplex PCR. The sample has roughly 110,000 clones; around 86% are singletons. The sample comprised peripheral blood. The source of these receptors is a man aged 65 to 79 with acute or convalescent COVID-19.

For the CDR3, the DNA is TGCGCCAGCAGCTTCGGACAGGCTCTTCTAAGGAATGGCTACACCTTC. It yields the protein CASSFGQALLRNGYTF. V is TRBV5-1 and J is TRBJ1-2; 7 bases agree with TRBD1. Germline V gives CDR1 SGHRS, CDR2 YFSETQ. Trimming at V came to 2 bases and at J to 6 bases, leaving 13 bases not matched to a gene. This CDR3 is 16 amino acids long.

The rearrangement joins TRBV10-3 to TRBJ2-3; D is possibly TRBD1 (5 bases). The CDR3 consists of 16 residues. Germline values: CDR1 ENHRY, CDR2 SYGVKD. The V and J ends lost 3 bases and 4 bases respectively, with 17 bases between them. CDR3 sequence: CAISDTVDSRADTQYF. CDR3 nucleotide sequence: TGTGCCATCAGTGACACGGTCGATTCCAGGGCAGATACGCAGTATTTT.

This chain connects TRBV12-3 or TRBV12-4 to TRBJ1-1; D is unclear. The CDR3 loop spans 12 amino acids. With 1 base removed from V and 5 bases from J, the gap between germline ends came to 5 bases. CDR3 sequence reads: CASSLVRTEAFF. Here the CDR3 DNA reads TGTGCCAGCAGTTTAGTGAGGACTGAAGCTTTCTTT.

CDR3 sequence (DNA): TGTGCCAGCGGGGCCGGCTCGGTATTTTTAGAAGCTTTCTTT. It encodes CASGAGSVFLEAFF. The rearrangement links TRBV28 to TRBJ1-1; tentative D call: TRBD1 (5 bases). CDR3 length: 14 residues. Germline CDR1 MDHEN, CDR2 SYDVKM. V was pared by 8 bases and J by 8 bases, with 21 bases between.

Written as DNA, the CDR3 is TGTGCCAGCAGACCAGGAGGGAGTGTTGTCTCTGGGGCCAACGTCCTGACTTTC. As protein: CASRPGGSVVSGANVLTF. The chain uses TRBV28 and TRBJ2-6; possibly TRBD2 for D (6 bases). The CDR3 has 18 amino acids. Trimming removed 6 bases from V and 0 bases from J, with 18 bases in between. CDR1 is MDHEN, CDR2 SYDVKM, per germline.

The rearrangement uses TRBV19 and TRBJ2-2, with TRBD2 matching 10 bases. Germline assignment: CDR1 LNHDA and CDR2 SQIVND (reference sequence). This CDR3 has 16 amino acids. V lost 3 bases, J lost 5 bases, and 6 bases stayed unmatched. The CDR3 sequence is CASSIPGTSATGELFF. DNA for the CDR3: TGTGCCAGTAGTATCCCCGGGACTAGCGCGACCGGGGAGCTGTTTTTT.

The chain employs TRBV3-1 (or the pseudogene TRBV3-2) and TRBJ2-7; 10 nucleotides match TRBD2. After removal of 4 bases from V and 1 base from J, the junction contained 4 bases not matched to a gene. The length of the CDR3 is 15 residues. Germline CDR1 and CDR2: LGHDT and YNNKEL (reference sequence). CDR3 residues: CASSPSGRASYEQYF. In DNA form, the CDR3 reads TGTGCCAGCAGCCCAAGCGGGAGGGCTTCCTACGAGCAGTACTTC.

The chain recombines TRBV24-1 with TRBJ2-3; a weak D match, TRBD1 (6 bases). The CDR3 is made up of 15 amino acids. V was trimmed by 4 bases and J by 2 bases, leaving 12 bases between them. Germline assignment: CDR1 KGHDR and CDR2 SFDVKD. As DNA, the CDR3 is TGTGCCACCAGTGACAAAGGACAGTCCACAGATACGCAGTATTTT. Protein product: CATSDKGQSTDTQYF.

Only one count was recorded for this clone. This chain connects TRBV24-1 to TRBJ2-3, with D perhaps matching TRBD1 (6 bases). The germline V gene has CDR1 KGHDR and CDR2 SFDVKD. Trimming stripped 3 bases from V and 1 base from J, with 13 bases between. The CDR3 runs 16 residues. The CDR3 DNA sequence: TGTGCCACCAGTGATACAGGGAACATCGGCACAGATACGCAGTATTTT. Amino acids: CATSDTGNIGTDTQYF.

The count of this clone is one. This chain joins TRBV5-1 and TRBJ1-4, with a weak D call TRBD1 (5 bases). CDR3 size: 16 residues. V lost 0 bases to trimming and J lost 1 base, with 10 bases between them. CDR1 and CDR2 from the germline V gene are SGHRS and YFSETQ. CDR3 in DNA: TGCGCCAGCAGCTTGGCCCGGCAGGGAACTAATGAAAAACTGTTTTTT. It specifies CASSLARQGTNEKLFF. The entire variable domain, with the rest obtained from reference TRBV5-1 and TRBJ1-4, is as follows: KAGVTQTPRYLIKTRGQQVTLSCSPISGHRSVSWYQQTPGQGLQFLFEYFSETQRNKGNFPGRFSGRQFSNSRSEMNVSTLELGDSALYLCASSLARQGTNEKLFFGSGTQLSVL.

This chain joins TRBV7-9 and TRBJ2-1; 12 bases line up with TRBD2. The CDR3 contains 15 residues. Trimming cost V 3 bases and J 8 bases; bases outside gene matches: 5. Per the germline V gene, CDR1 is SEHNR and CDR2 is FQNEAQ (reference sequence). The DNA for the CDR3 is TGTGCCAGCAGCTTGGCTAGCGGGAGGGGAGATGAGCAGTTCTTC. Its protein is CASSLASGRGDEQFF.

The chain links TRBV28 to TRBJ2-7; 7 bases are a match to TRBD1. The CDR3 has 11 amino acids. CDR1 is MDHEN and CDR2 is SYDVKM in the germline V gene. The junction had 8 bases not matched to a gene; V was cut back by 6 bases and J by 12 bases. CDR3 loop: CASSTETGMYF. As DNA, the CDR3 is TGTGCCAGCAGCACAGAGACAGGGATGTACTTC.

The genes are TRBV9 and TRBJ2-1, with D perhaps TRBD1 (6 bases). Germline CDR1 SGDLS, CDR2 YYNGEE. V lost 3 bases and J 4 bases, leaving 11 bases between the germline ends. The length of the CDR3 is 14 residues. The CDR3: CASSEGVGYNEQFF. In DNA form, the CDR3 reads TGTGCCAGCAGCGAGGGGGTCGGGTACAATGAGCAGTTCTTC.

This chain links TRBV4-2 with TRBJ2-5, with D perhaps matching TRBD2 (6 bases). V lost 0 bases and J 3 bases, leaving 14 bases between the germline ends. This CDR3 is 16 amino acids long. Germline V gene sequence: CDR1 LGHNA, CDR2 YNFKEQ. CDR3 amino acids: CASSQDPQRREETQYF. CDR3 sequence (DNA): TGTGCCAGCAGCCAAGATCCCCAGCGGAGGGAAGAGACCCAGTACTTC.

The chain combines TRBV5-6 with TRBJ1-2; D unclear. The CDR3 has 14 residues. Per the germline V gene, CDR1 is SGHDT and CDR2 is YYEEEE. The V end lost 7 bases, the J end lost 4 bases, and 17 bases lay between the germline ends. CDR3 sequence reads: CASVQLGGAYGYTF. In DNA form, the CDR3 reads TGTGCCAGCGTGCAGCTCGGAGGAGCCTATGGCTACACCTTC.

The chain recombines TRBV6-1 with TRBJ1-6, with unresolved D. This CDR3 spans 13 amino acids. V lost 2 bases and J 7 bases, leaving 6 bases between the germline ends. Germline values: CDR1 MNHNS, CDR2 SASEGT. CDR3: CASSEFSNSPLHF. The CDR3 nucleotides read TGTGCCAGCAGTGAATTCTCCAATTCACCCCTCCACTTT.

The chain combines TRBV29-1 with TRBJ2-7; the D gene is possibly TRBD1 (6 bases). The V end lost 5 bases, the J end lost 3 bases, and 14 bases lay between the germline ends. Germline CDR1 is SQVTM and CDR2 is ANQGSEA. The CDR3 is 13 amino acids. CDR3 amino acids: CSVTQGVGYEQYF. The CDR3 nucleotides read TGCAGCGTTACACAGGGCGTGGGCTACGAGCAGTACTTC.

The CDR3 loop reads CASRGLGGAYF. CDR3 DNA: TGTGCCAGCAGGGGGTTGGGGGGTGCGTACTTC. V gene TRBV2 combines with J gene TRBJ2-7; D may be TRBD2 (6 bases). CDR3 length: 11 residues. Per germline, CDR1 SNHLY and CDR2 FYNNEI. V gave up 6 bases and J gave up 12 bases, with 15 bases separating them.

The J gene is TRBJ2-7, the V gene TRBV3-1 (or the pseudogene TRBV3-2); D unclear. This CDR3 contains 14 residues. V was shortened by 0 bases and J by 1 base, with 7 bases between the two germline ends. In germline, CDR1 is LGHDT, CDR2 YNNKEL (reference sequence). For the CDR3, the DNA is TGTGCCAGCAGCCAAGAGGCAGGATCCTACGAGCAGTACTTC. Residues: CASSQEAGSYEQYF.